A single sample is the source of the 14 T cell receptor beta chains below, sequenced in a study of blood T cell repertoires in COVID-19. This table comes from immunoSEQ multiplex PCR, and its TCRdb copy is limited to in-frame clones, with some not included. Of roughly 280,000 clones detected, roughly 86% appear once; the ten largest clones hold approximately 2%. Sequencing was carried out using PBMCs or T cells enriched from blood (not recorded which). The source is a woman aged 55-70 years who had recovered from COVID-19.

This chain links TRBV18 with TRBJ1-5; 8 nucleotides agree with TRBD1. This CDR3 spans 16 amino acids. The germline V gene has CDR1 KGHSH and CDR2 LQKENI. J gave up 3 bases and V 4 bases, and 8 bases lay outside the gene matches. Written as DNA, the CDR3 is TGTGCCAGCTCACTATACGACAGGGGAGACAATCAGCCCCAGCATTTT. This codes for CASSLYDRGDNQPQHF.

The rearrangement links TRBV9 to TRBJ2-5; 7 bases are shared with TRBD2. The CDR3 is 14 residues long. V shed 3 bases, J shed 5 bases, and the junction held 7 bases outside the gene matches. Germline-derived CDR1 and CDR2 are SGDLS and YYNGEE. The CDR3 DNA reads TGTGCCAGCAGCGCGTGGGGGGGGTCGGAGACCCAGTACTTC. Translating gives CASSAWGGSETQYF. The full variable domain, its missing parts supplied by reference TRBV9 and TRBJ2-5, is DSGVTQTPKHLITATGQRVTLRCSPRSGDLSVYWYQQSLDQGLQFLIQYYNGEERAKGNILERFSAQQFPDLHSELNLSSLELGDSALYFCASSAWGGSETQYFGPGTRLLVL.

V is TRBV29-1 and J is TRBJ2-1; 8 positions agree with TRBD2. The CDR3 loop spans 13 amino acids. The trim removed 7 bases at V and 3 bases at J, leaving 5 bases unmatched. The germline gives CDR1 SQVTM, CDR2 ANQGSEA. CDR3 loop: CSGERENYNEQFF. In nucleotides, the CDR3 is TGCAGCGGGGAGCGGGAGAACTACAATGAGCAGTTCTTC.

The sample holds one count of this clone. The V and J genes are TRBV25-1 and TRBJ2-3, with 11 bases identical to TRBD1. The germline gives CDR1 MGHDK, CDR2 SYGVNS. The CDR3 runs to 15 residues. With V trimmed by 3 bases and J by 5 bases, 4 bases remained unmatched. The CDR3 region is CASSDPGQGGDTQYF. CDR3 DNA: TGTGCCAGCAGTGATCCGGGACAGGGGGGAGATACGCAGTATTTT.

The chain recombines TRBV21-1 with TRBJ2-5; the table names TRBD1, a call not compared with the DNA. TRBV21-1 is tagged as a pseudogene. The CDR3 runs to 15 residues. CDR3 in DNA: TGTGCCAGCAGCTCCAAACAGATTAGACAAGAGACCCAGTACTTC. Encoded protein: CASSSKQIRQETQYF.

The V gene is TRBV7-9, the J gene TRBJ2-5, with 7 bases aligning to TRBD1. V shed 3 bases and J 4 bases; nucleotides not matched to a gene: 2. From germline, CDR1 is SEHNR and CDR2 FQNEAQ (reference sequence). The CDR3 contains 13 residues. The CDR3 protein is CASSLDRPETQYF. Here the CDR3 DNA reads TGTGCCAGCAGCTTGGACAGGCCAGAGACCCAGTACTTC.

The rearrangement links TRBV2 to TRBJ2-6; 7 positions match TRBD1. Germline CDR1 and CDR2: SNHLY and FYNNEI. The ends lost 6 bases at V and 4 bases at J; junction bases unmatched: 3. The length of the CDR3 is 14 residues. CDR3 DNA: TGTGCCAGCAGGACAGGGTCCGGGGCCAACGTCCTGACTTTC. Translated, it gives CASRTGSGANVLTF.

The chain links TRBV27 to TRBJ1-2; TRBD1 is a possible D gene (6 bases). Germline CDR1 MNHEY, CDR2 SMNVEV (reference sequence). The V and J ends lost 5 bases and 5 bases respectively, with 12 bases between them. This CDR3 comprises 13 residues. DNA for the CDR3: TGTGCCAGCAGTCCCCGGACAGCTTATGGCTACACCTTC. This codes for CASSPRTAYGYTF.

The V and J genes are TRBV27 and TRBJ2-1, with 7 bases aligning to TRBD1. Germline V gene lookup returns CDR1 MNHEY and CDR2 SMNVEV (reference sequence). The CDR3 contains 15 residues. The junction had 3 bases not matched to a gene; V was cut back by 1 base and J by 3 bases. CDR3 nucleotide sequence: TGTGCCAGCAGTTTATTACAGGGGTACTACAATGAGCAGTTCTTC. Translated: CASSLLQGYYNEQFF.

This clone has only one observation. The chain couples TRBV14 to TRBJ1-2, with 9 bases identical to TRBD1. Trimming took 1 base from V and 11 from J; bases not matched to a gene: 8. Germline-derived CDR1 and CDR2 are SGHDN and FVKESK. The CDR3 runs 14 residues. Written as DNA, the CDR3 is TGTGCCAGCAGCCAAGGGGGACAGGGAGGCCGATACACCTTC. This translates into CASSQGGQGGRYTF.

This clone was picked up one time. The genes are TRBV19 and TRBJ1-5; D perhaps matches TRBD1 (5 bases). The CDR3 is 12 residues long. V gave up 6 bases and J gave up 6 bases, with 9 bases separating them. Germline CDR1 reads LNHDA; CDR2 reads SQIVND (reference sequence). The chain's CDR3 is CASRTAGQPQHF. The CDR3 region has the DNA TGTGCCAGTAGGACAGCCGGTCAGCCCCAGCATTTT.

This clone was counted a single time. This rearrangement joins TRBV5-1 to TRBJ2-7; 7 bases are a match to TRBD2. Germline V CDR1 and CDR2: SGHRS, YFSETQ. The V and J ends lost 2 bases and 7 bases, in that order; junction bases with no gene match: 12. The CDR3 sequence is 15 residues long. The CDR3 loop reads CASSFERGWGWEQYF. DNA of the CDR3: TGCGCCAGCAGCTTCGAGCGGGGCTGGGGTTGGGAGCAGTACTTC. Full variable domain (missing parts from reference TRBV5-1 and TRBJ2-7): KAGVTQTPRYLIKTRGQQVTLSCSPISGHRSVSWYQQTPGQGLQFLFEYFSETQRNKGNFPGRFSGRQFSNSRSEMNVSTLELGDSALYLCASSFERGWGWEQYFGPGTRLTVT.

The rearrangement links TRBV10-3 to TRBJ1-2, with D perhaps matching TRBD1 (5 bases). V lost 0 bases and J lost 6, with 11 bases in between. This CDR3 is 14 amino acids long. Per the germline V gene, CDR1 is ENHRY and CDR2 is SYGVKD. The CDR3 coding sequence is TGTGCCATCAGTGAGTCCGGCAGGGCAAATGGCTACACCTTC. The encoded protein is CAISESGRANGYTF.

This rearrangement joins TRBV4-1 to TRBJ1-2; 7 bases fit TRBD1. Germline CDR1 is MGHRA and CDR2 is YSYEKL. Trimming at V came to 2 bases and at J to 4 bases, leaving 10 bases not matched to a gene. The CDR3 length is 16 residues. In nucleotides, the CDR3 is TGCGCCAGCAGCCAAACTTATGCAGGGGGAGTCTATGGCTACACCTTC. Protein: CASSQTYAGGVYGYTF.